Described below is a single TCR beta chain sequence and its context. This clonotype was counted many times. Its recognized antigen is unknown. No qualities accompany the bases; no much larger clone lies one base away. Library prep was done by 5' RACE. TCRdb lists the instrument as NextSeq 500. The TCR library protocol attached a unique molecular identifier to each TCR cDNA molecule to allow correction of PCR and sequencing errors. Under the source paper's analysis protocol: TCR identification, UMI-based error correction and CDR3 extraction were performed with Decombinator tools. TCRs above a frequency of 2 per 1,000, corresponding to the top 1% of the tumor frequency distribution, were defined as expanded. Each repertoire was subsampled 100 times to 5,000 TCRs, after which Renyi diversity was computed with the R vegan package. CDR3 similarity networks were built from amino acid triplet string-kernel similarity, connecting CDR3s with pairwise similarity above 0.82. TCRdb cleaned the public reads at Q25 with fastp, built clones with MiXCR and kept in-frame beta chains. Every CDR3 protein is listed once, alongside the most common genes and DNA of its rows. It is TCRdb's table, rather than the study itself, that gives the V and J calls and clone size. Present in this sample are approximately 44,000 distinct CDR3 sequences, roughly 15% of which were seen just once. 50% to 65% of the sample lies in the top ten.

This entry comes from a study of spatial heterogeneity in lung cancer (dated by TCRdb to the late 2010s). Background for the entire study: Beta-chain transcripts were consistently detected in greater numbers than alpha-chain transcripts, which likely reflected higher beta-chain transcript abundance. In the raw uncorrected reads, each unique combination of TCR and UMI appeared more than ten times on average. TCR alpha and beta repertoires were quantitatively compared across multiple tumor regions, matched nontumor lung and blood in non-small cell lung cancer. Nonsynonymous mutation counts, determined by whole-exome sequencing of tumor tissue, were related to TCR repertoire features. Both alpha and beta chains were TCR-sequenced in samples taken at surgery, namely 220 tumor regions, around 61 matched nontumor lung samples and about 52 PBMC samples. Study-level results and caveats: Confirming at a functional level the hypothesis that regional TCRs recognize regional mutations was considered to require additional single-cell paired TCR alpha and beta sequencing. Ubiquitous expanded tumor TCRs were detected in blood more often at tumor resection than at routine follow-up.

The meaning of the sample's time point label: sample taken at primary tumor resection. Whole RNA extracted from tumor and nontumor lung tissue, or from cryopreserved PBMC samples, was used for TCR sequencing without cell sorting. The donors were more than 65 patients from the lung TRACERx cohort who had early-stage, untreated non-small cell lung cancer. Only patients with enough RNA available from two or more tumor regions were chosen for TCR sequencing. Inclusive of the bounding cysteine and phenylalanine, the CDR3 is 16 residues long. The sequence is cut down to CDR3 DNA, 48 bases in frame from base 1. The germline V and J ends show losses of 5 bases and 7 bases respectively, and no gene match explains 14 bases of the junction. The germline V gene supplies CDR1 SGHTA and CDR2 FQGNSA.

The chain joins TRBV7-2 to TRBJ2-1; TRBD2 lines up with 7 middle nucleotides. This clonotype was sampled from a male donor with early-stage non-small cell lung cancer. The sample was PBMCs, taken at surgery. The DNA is TGTGCCAGCAGCCGCAATCCTGCGGGAGACTGGAATGAGCAGTTCTTC. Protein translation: CASSRNPAGDWNEQFF. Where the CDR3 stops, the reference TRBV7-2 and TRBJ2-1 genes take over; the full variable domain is GAGVSQSPSNKVTEKGKDVELRCDPISGHTALYWYRQSLGQGLEFLIYFQGNSAPDKSGLPSDRFSAERTGGSVSTLTIQRTQQEDSAVYLCASSRNPAGDWNEQFFGPGTRLTVL.